One T cell receptor beta chain is described in this entry. This clone was picked up one time. Its antigen remains undetermined. There are no base qualities to consult, and no much larger clone falls within one base. The data stem from a study of blood T cell repertoires in COVID-19 (TCRdb year 2020). At the level of the whole study: Collaborator samples came from the United States, Italy and Spain and covered acute and convalescent phases of COVID-19. The material from the prospective study consisted of cDNA or gDNA derived from T cells, B-cell-depleted T cells, or PBMCs. Deeply sampled blood TCRbeta repertoires from subjects exposed to, actively infected with, or recovered from COVID-19 were included in the dataset. The repertoires were made available in a free public database intended to serve as a resource for research on the immune response to SARS-CoV-2. The samples were drawn from the first 160 participants of the ongoing ImmuneRACE study and from some 1,300 subjects provided by 6 global collaborators. Where available, HLA class I and class II types were taken from metadata supplied by the sample provider and were not determined by assay-based typing. A de-identified subject ID, COVID-19 status, age in years and sex were almost always included in the sample metadata.

The immunoSEQ Assay, a bias-controlled multiplex PCR, was used to amplify TCRbeta CDR3 regions from genomic DNA. Concerning the study's data processing: The number of nucleated cells in each sample was estimated from the amplification of reference gene primers within the assay. To quantify the absolute abundance of each unique TCRbeta CDR3 rearrangement, sequence reads were collapsed and filtered. For each sample, productive Simpson clonality was calculated as the square root of Simpson's diversity index over productive rearrangements. TCRdb limited this immuneACCESS table to in-frame rearrangements with V and J called. A share of clones is missing; checked studies link under half to unresolved V genes, and the rest is unexplained. V and J calls and clone size are given by that table; D and trimming were obtained from the DNA. The table for this sample lists some 280,000 clones; roughly 90% of them were counted only once. The ten largest clones take up 0.85% to 0.95% of the sample.

CDR1 and CDR2, per the germline V gene, are MDHEN and SYDVKM. The CDR3 has 11 amino acids, counting the end cysteine and phenylalanine. Just CDR3 DNA is preserved here, 33 bases in frame from base 1. V is reduced by 7 bases and J by 8 bases, leaving a spacing of 11 bases between them. Another Seattle source contributed samples from volunteer blood donors who had recovered from COVID-19. Each collaborating institution followed its own protocols to collect whole blood in K2EDTA tubes. For TCRbeta analysis, collaborator samples were shipped as frozen whole blood, as isolated PBMCs, or as DNA extracted from either sample type. Results and caveats for the whole study, not just this receptor: The quantity of clinical and demographic metadata differed by source and by participant and was supplied without curation.

The chain employs TRBV28 and TRBJ1-2; the D gene cannot be resolved reliably. The sequencing sample was made of peripheral blood. The receptor's source is a woman in her forties who had recovered from COVID-19. The base sequence is TGTGCCAGCACGAGGGTGGGGGGCTACACCTTC. This translates into CASTRVGGYTF.